The source of this T cell receptor (beta chain) is a study of tumor T cells in aggressive B-cell lymphoma. Clones were read by immunoSEQ multiplex PCR, and TCRdb kept only the in-frame ones, dropping some. Of fewer than 3,500 clones detected, approximately 94% appear once; the ten largest clones hold around 2%. Germline CDR1 is WNHNN and CDR2 is SYGVQD (reference sequence). This CDR3 is built from 14 residues. Trimming took 0 bases from V and 5 from J; bases not matched to a gene: 2. V and J are TRBV10-1 and TRBJ1-1, with TRBD1 matching over 8 bases. The TCR was taken from an adult with diffuse large B cell lymphoma. The specimen was tumor tissue. In DNA form, the CDR3 reads TGCGCCAGCAGTGAGTCGGACAGGGTTACTGAAGCTTTCTTT. Amino acid sequence: CASSESDRVTEAFF.